This T cell receptor (beta chain) was obtained from a study of molecular identifiers for immune sequencing clone quantification. Naive CD8 T cells were picked out by sorting for CD8+CD4-CCR7+CD45RA+. In TCRdb, the PCR reads were re-called with MiXCR into one record per CDR3 protein. This sample has around 460,000 distinct CDR3 sequences, with about a fifth found just once. In regard to this clonotype: Here the CDR3 omits its conserved ending phenylalanine or tryptophan, so a read error is the likely source.

The CDR3 extends over 15 amino acids. In germline, CDR1 is MNHEY, CDR2 SMNVEV (reference sequence). V was trimmed by 7 bases and J by 0 bases, leaving 10 bases between them. J is TRBJ1-6 and V is TRBV27; D not certain. Source material: naive CD8+ T cells from blood, with Jurkat cell RNA spiked in. Subset indicated: FACS-sorted CD8+CD4-CCR7+CD45RA+ naive T cells. This receptor was obtained from a human donor in good health. Some libraries in this study had Jurkat cell RNA spiked in. This chain's CDR3 is CASKLWVSYNSPLHL. The CDR3 region has the DNA TGTGCCAGCAAGCTCTGGGTCTCCTATAATTCACCCCTCCACCTT.